A few counts support the clone carrying this TCR beta chain. The antigen is unknown. This sample was included in a study of response to subunit inactivated influenza vaccine. Trimming took 3 bases from V and 7 from J; bases not matched to a gene: 5. The CDR3 loop spans 15 amino acids. In germline, CDR1 is SGHNT, CDR2 YYREEE (reference sequence). General study points: The authors proposed limited new T cell recruitment per seasonal influenza vaccination.

TCRdb re-called the RT-PCR reads with MiXCR, one entry per CDR3 protein. The sample yields about 520,000 distinct CDR3 sequences, approximately 7.8% seen once. The clonotype originates from a man between 50 and 70 years old who received an inactivated influenza vaccine. The source was PBMCs from blood, collected roughly 24 months after vaccination. The chain employs TRBV5-4 and TRBJ1-6, with 9 bases lining up with TRBD1. The CDR3 protein is CASSYRDRVNSPLHF. Written as DNA, the CDR3 is TGTGCCAGCAGCTACCGGGACAGGGTAAATTCACCCCTCCACTTT.